The T cell receptor beta chain under discussion was sequenced for a study of shared T cell receptors in the human thymus. Sequencing used immunoSEQ multiplex PCR; TCRdb keeps in-frame clones, though not all of them. Of about 660,000 clones in the sample, around 87% were seen once. Per the germline V gene, CDR1 is LGHNA and CDR2 is YSLEER. The V end lost 5 bases, the J end lost 5 bases, and 21 bases lay between the germline ends. The CDR3 spans 17 residues. These data were also filed under a second study, of human thymus T cells. That investigation notes: Thymus tissue was removed during corrective cardiac surgery.

Sequencing was carried out using thymocytes. V and J are TRBV4-3 and TRBJ1-4; unclear D gene. This TCR came from a boy under two years old with a congenital heart defect. CDR3 in DNA: TGCGCCAGCAGCGGAAAGCGACAAACCTCGGGGAATGAAAAACTGTTTTTT. It encodes CASSGKRQTSGNEKLFF.